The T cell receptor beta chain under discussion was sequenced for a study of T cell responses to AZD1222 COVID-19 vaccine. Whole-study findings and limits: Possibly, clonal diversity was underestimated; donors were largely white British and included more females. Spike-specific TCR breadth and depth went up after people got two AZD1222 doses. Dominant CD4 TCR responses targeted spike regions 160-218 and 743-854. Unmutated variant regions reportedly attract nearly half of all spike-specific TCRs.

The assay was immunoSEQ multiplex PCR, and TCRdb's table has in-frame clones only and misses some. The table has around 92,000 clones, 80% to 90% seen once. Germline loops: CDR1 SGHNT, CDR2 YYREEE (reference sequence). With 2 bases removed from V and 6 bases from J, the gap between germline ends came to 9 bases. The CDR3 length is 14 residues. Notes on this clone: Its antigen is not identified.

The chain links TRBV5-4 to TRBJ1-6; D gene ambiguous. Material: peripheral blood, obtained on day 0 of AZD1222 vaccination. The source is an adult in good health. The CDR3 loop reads CASSLIQSNSPLHF. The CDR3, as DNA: TGTGCCAGCAGCTTAATACAGAGTAATTCACCCCTCCACTTT.